A single sample gave rise to the 28 T cell receptor beta chains below, sequenced in a study of cytomegalovirus exposure and HLA in healthy donors. Primers for the PCR totalled 60 Vbeta and 13 Jbeta. The protocol was immunoSEQ multiplex PCR, while the TCRdb copy is restricted to in-frame clones and leaves out a portion. This repertoire includes some 75,000 clones. Sequencing was done on a sample of PBMCs. Receptor source: a boy younger than 18 in good health and CMV-seronegative.

The chain combines TRBV4-1 with TRBJ2-2, with TRBD2 matching 13 bases. Germline CDR1 reads MGHRA; CDR2 reads YSYEKL. The CDR3 is 19 amino acids. V was clipped by 3 bases and J by 2 bases; unmatched bases: 9. This CDR3 reads CASSHYQLAGGPNTGELFF. Written as DNA, the CDR3 is TGCGCCAGCAGCCATTACCAACTAGCGGGAGGGCCTAACACCGGGGAGCTGTTTTTT.

V usage is TRBV7-9 and J usage is TRBJ2-5, with D perhaps matching TRBD2 (6 bases). Germline CDR1 SEHNR, CDR2 FQNEAQ (reference sequence). The V end was cut by 2 bases, the J end by 5 bases, with 15 bases between. The CDR3 is 15 amino acids. CDR3 sequence (DNA): TGTGCCAGCAGCTTACAAGTCGGCGGGAAGGAGACCCAGTACTTC. Residues: CASSLQVGGKETQYF.

This rearrangement joins TRBV4-3 to TRBJ2-1; tentative D call: TRBD1 (5 bases). Germline V gives CDR1 LGHNA, CDR2 YSLEER. V was clipped by 0 bases and J by 5 bases, with 11 bases between them. This CDR3 spans 15 amino acids. The CDR3 protein is CASSQEGRPDNEQFF. The DNA for the CDR3 is TGCGCCAGCAGCCAAGAGGGGCGCCCAGACAATGAGCAGTTCTTC.

The rearrangement uses TRBV5-1 and TRBJ1-3, with a possible D match to TRBD1 (6 bases). From germline, CDR1 is SGHRS and CDR2 YFSETQ. The length of the CDR3 is 15 residues. The V gene lost 8 bases and the J gene lost 3 bases, with 18 bases spanning the gap. Written as DNA, the CDR3 is TGCGCCAGTTACAGGGATCCGTTTGGTGGAAACACCATATATTTT. Translated: CASYRDPFGGNTIYF.

The gene calls are TRBV7-9 and TRBJ2-5, with D possibly matching TRBD1 (6 bases). With 0 bases removed from V and 1 base from J, the gap between germline ends came to 6 bases. Germline CDR1 SEHNR, CDR2 FQNEAQ (reference sequence). The CDR3 runs to 14 residues. CDR3 bases: TGTGCCAGCAGCTTAGCGGGGGCCCAAGAGACCCAGTACTTC. Its protein is CASSLAGAQETQYF.

The rearrangement links TRBV7-9 to TRBJ1-1; the D is unclear. Trimming shortened V by 7 bases and J by 2 bases, and 11 bases separated the two germline ends. The CDR3 contains 13 residues. The V gene's germline CDR1 is SEHNR and CDR2 FQNEAQ (reference sequence). For the CDR3, the DNA is TGTGCCAGCACCCCCGTGGCAAACACTGAAGCTTTCTTT. Residues: CASTPVANTEAFF.

J is TRBJ2-4 and V is TRBV7-9; tentatively, D is TRBD1 (6 bases). Germline lookup yields CDR1 SEHNR and CDR2 FQNEAQ (reference sequence). The CDR3 spans 14 residues. V was pared by 1 base and J by 7 bases, with 11 bases between. The DNA of the CDR3 is TGTGCCAGCAGCTTAGGGCTGCAGGGGAACATTCAGTACTTC. The encoded protein is CASSLGLQGNIQYF. The variable domain in full, completed from reference TRBV7-9 and TRBJ2-4, reads DTGVSQNPRHKITKRGQNVTFRCDPISEHNRLYWYRQTLGQGPEFLTYFQNEAQLEKSRLLSDRFSAERPKGSFSTLEIQRTEQGDSAMYLCASSLGLQGNIQYFGAGTRLSVL.

The chain carries TRBV27 and TRBJ1-2; possibly TRBD1 for D (6 bases). Trimming stripped 5 bases from V and 0 bases from J, with 16 bases between. Germline loops: CDR1 MNHEY, CDR2 SMNVEV (reference sequence). The CDR3 spans 16 residues. The CDR3 DNA reads as TGTGCCAGCAGTCCAACAGGGTCGTTAGCTAACTATGGCTACACCTTC. Translated, it gives CASSPTGSLANYGYTF.

The chain uses TRBV4-3 and TRBJ2-1, with TRBD2 matching 12 bases. The germline CDR1 and CDR2 sequences are LGHNA and YSLEER. This CDR3 contains 17 residues. V shed 1 base and J 2 bases; nucleotides not matched to a gene: 3. CDR3 bases: TGCGCCAGCAGCCAAGTAGGACTAGCGGGAACCTACAATGAGCAGTTCTTC. Amino acid sequence: CASSQVGLAGTYNEQFF.

The V gene is TRBV9, the J gene TRBJ2-1; 7 bases align to TRBD2. The CDR3 sequence is 15 residues long. With 4 bases clipped from V and 3 bases from J, the junction kept 7 bases outside the gene matches. Germline CDR1 is SGDLS and CDR2 is YYNGEE. The CDR3 DNA reads TGTGCCAGCAGCCCCTGGGCGGGAGACTACAATGAGCAGTTCTTC. It is translated as CASSPWAGDYNEQFF.

This chain uses TRBV7-9 with TRBJ1-6; no reliable D call. The CDR3 is made up of 14 amino acids. Germline CDR1 and CDR2: SEHNR and FQNEAQ (reference sequence). V lost 0 bases and J lost 9, with 9 bases in between. The CDR3, as DNA: TGTGCCAGCAGCTTAGCGCTATCGGGTTCACCCCTCCACTTT. Translating it yields CASSLALSGSPLHF.

V gene TRBV7-9 combines with J gene TRBJ1-1, with D perhaps matching TRBD1 (6 bases). Germline values: CDR1 SEHNR, CDR2 FQNEAQ (reference sequence). The CDR3 has 15 residues. V shed 2 bases and J shed 0 bases, with 10 bases lying between them. CDR3 in amino acids: CASSLSDRLNTEAFF. The CDR3 DNA sequence: TGTGCCAGCAGCTTATCGGACAGATTGAACACTGAAGCTTTCTTT.

J is TRBJ2-1 and V is TRBV5-1, with TRBD2 identical over 7 bases. Germline lookup yields CDR1 SGHRS and CDR2 YFSETQ. The CDR3 has 14 residues. J was trimmed by 4 bases and V by 5 bases; bases with no gene match: 6. CDR3 region: CASRGRGTYNEQFF. CDR3 in DNA: TGCGCCAGCAGGGGGAGGGGAACTTACAATGAGCAGTTCTTC. The variable domain in full, with the rest retrieved from reference TRBV5-1 and TRBJ2-1, is KAGVTQTPRYLIKTRGQQVTLSCSPISGHRSVSWYQQTPGQGLQFLFEYFSETQRNKGNFPGRFSGRQFSNSRSEMNVSTLELGDSALYLCASRGRGTYNEQFFGPGTRLTVL.

This chain joins TRBV18 and TRBJ2-7; 10 positions agree with TRBD2. From germline, CDR1 is KGHSH and CDR2 LQKENI. The CDR3 extends over 15 amino acids. V was pared by 0 bases and J by 7 bases, with 6 bases of the junction left unmatched. The CDR3 nucleotides are TGTGCCAGCTCACCACCAACTAGCGGGGCTGGGGAGCAGTACTTC. It encodes CASSPPTSGAGEQYF.

The chain uses TRBV6-5 and TRBJ1-3; D is perhaps TRBD1 (6 bases). Germline CDR1 is MNHEY and CDR2 is SVGAGI. V was clipped by 6 bases and J by 0 bases, with 12 bases between them. This CDR3 contains 15 residues. This CDR3 reads CASSPTGTSGNTIYF. The CDR3 DNA is TGTGCCAGCAGCCCGACAGGTACCTCTGGAAACACCATATATTTT.

The V and J genes are TRBV5-6 and TRBJ2-7, with D possibly matching TRBD1 (6 bases). This CDR3 has 14 amino acids. Germline values: CDR1 SGHDT, CDR2 YYEEEE. V was trimmed by 3 bases and J by 2 bases, leaving 12 bases between them. In nucleotides, the CDR3 is TGTGCCAGCAGCTCCCCGGGACAACCCTACGAGCAGTACTTC. This gives the protein CASSSPGQPYEQYF.

This CDR3 reads CASSVSRGNRANEQFF. The CDR3 DNA reads as TGTGCCAGCAGCGTATCAAGGGGAAATCGGGCCAATGAGCAGTTCTTC. This sequence joins TRBV9 and TRBJ2-1, with D perhaps matching TRBD1 (5 bases). Deletions cut 1 base from V and 6 bases from J, with 17 bases between. The CDR3 has 16 amino acids. Germline V lookup: CDR1 SGDLS, CDR2 YYNGEE.

This chain joins TRBV18 and TRBJ2-7; TRBD2 might be the D (5 bases). The germline V and J ends were trimmed by 8 bases and 1 base, with 12 bases remaining between them. The germline V gene encodes CDR1 KGHSH and CDR2 LQKENI. CDR3 size: 13 residues. The CDR3 DNA reads as TGTGCCAGCCGGCGAGGAGGATCCTACGAGCAGTACTTC. As protein: CASRRGGSYEQYF.

This chain joins TRBV5-1 and TRBJ2-7, with 10 nucleotides matching TRBD1. J was trimmed by 2 bases and V by 4 bases; bases with no gene match: 6. The CDR3 contains 15 residues. Germline lookup yields CDR1 SGHRS and CDR2 YFSETQ. CDR3 residues: CASSLLGTGAYEQYF. In nucleotides, the CDR3 is TGCGCCAGCAGCCTCTTGGGGACAGGGGCCTACGAGCAGTACTTC.

This chain joins TRBV2 and TRBJ1-6; D unclear. The V gene lost 3 bases and the J gene lost 0 bases, with 9 bases spanning the gap. The CDR3 runs 16 residues. CDR1 and CDR2 from the germline V gene are SNHLY and FYNNEI. The CDR3 sequence is CASSDGRSSYNSPLHF. Written as DNA, the CDR3 is TGTGCCAGCAGTGATGGTCGGAGCTCCTATAATTCACCCCTCCACTTT.

This chain links TRBV5-1 with TRBJ2-7; D unresolved. Trimming pared 1 base from V and 2 bases from J, leaving 13 bases between. This CDR3 spans 15 amino acids. Germline CDR1 and CDR2: SGHRS and YFSETQ. DNA for the CDR3: TGCGCCAGCAGCTTGACCCAAGCTCGCGCCTACGAGCAGTACTTC. It specifies CASSLTQARAYEQYF.

This rearrangement joins TRBV19 to TRBJ1-5, with 11 bases aligning to TRBD1. J was trimmed by 6 bases and V by 6 bases; bases with no gene match: 10. Germline V gene sequence: CDR1 LNHDA, CDR2 SQIVND (reference sequence). The CDR3 runs 16 residues. The chain's CDR3 is CASRNRDRGSIQPQHF. The CDR3 nucleotides read TGTGCCAGTAGGAACCGGGACAGGGGGTCAATTCAGCCCCAGCATTTT.

The genes are TRBV30 and TRBJ1-1; tentative D call: TRBD1 (6 bases). Germline lookup yields CDR1 GTSNPN and CDR2 SVGIG (reference sequence). The CDR3 runs to 15 residues. With 1 base removed from V and 4 bases from J, the gap between germline ends came to 16 bases. CDR3 nucleotides: TGTGCCTGGAGTGGAGGACAGTTTGGGGGCACTGAAGCTTTCTTT. This translates into CAWSGGQFGGTEAFF.

The chain has TRBV15 and TRBJ2-1; no firm D call. The CDR3 is 14 residues long. V lost 1 base to trimming and J lost 3 bases, with 7 bases between them. Germline loops: CDR1 LNHNV, CDR2 YYDKDF (reference sequence). CDR3 DNA: TGTGCCACCAGCAGAGTTCCCTTCTACAATGAGCAGTTCTTC. This translates into CATSRVPFYNEQFF.

The CDR3 DNA follows: TGTGCCAGCAGCTTGGTTGGAGGCGGAGGAACTGAAGCTTTCTTT. Translation: CASSLVGGGGTEAFF. V usage is TRBV5-4 and J usage is TRBJ1-1; D is uncertain. Germline CDR1 is SGHNT and CDR2 is YYREEE (reference sequence). Deletions cut 0 bases from V and 5 bases from J, with 14 bases between. The CDR3 has 15 residues.

This chain links TRBV5-1 with TRBJ1-2; D perhaps matches TRBD1 (5 bases). CDR3 size: 13 residues. The V end was cut by 0 bases, the J end by 7 bases, with 10 bases between. The germline CDR1 and CDR2 sequences are SGHRS and YFSETQ. The DNA for the CDR3 is TGCGCCAGCAGCTTGGGGCAGGGATCTGGCTACACCTTC. Protein: CASSLGQGSGYTF.

The CDR3 bases are TGCGCCAGCAGCCCCCGGGGGGAGACCCAGTACTTC. Translation gives CASSPRGETQYF. V is TRBV5-1 and J is TRBJ2-5, with a tentative D call TRBD2 (6 bases). Germline values: CDR1 SGHRS, CDR2 YFSETQ. The V and J ends lost 4 bases and 5 bases respectively, with 9 bases between them. The CDR3 runs 12 residues.

This sequence joins TRBV5-1 and TRBJ1-1; possibly TRBD1 for D (6 bases). V gave up 4 bases and J gave up 2 bases, with 15 bases separating them. The CDR3 runs to 15 residues. The germline gives CDR1 SGHRS, CDR2 YFSETQ. The CDR3 is CASSEQGTPNTEAFF. The CDR3, as DNA: TGCGCCAGCAGCGAACAGGGTACCCCCAACACTGAAGCTTTCTTT. The full variable domain, in which reference TRBV5-1 and TRBJ1-1 provide the parts outside the CDR3, is KAGVTQTPRYLIKTRGQQVTLSCSPISGHRSVSWYQQTPGQGLQFLFEYFSETQRNKGNFPGRFSGRQFSNSRSEMNVSTLELGDSALYLCASSEQGTPNTEAFFGQGTRLTVV.